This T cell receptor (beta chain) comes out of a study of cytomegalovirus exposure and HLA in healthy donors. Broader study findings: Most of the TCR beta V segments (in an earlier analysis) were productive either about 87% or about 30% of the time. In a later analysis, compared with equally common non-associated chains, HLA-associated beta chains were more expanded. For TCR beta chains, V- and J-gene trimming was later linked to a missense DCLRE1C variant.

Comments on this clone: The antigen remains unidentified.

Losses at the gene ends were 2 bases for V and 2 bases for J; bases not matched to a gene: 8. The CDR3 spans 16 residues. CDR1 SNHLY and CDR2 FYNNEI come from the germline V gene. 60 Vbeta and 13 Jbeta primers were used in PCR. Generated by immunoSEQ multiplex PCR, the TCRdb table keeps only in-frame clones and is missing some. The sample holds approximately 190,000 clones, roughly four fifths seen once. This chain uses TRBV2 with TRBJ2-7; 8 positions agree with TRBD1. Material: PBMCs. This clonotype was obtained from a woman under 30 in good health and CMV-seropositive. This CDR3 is CASSETPDRAPYEQYF. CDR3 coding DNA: TGTGCCAGCAGTGAAACCCCGGACAGGGCACCCTACGAGCAGTACTTC. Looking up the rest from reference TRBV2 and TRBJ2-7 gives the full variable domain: EPEVTQTPSHQVTQMGQEVILRCVPISNHLYFYWYRQILGQKVEFLVSFYNNEISEKSEIFDDQFSVERPDGSNFTLKIRSTKLEDSAMYFCASSETPDRAPYEQYFGPGTRLTVT.